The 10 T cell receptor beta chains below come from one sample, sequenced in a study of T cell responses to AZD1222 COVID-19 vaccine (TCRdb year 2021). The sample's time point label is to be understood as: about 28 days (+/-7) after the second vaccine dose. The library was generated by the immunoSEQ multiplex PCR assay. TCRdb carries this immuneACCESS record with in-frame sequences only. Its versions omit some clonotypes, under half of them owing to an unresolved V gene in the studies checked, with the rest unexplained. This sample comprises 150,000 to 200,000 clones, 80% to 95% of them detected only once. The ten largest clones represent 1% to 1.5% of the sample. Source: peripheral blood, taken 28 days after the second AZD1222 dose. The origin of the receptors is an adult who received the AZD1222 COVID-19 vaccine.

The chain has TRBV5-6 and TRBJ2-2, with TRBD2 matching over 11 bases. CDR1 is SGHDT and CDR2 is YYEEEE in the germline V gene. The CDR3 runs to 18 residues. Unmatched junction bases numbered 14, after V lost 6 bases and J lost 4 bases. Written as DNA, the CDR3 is TGTGCCAGCATCCGTAGCCTCTCTAGCGGGGGGAGCACCGGGGAGCTGTTTTTT. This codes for CASIRSLSSGGSTGELFF.

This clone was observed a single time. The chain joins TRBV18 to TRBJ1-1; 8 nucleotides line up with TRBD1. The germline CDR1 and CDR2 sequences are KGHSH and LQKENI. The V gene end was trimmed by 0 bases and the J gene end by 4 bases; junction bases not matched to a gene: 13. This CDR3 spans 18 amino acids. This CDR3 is CASSPPSTGAMRGTEAFF. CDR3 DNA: TGTGCCAGCTCACCACCGTCGACAGGGGCCATGAGGGGCACTGAAGCTTTCTTT.

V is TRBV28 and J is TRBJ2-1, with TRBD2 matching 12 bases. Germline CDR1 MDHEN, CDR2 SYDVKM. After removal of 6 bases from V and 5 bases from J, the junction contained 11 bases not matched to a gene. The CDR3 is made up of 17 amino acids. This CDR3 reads CASSPFPGLAGDNEQFF. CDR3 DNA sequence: TGTGCCAGCAGCCCCTTCCCGGGACTAGCGGGCGACAATGAGCAGTTCTTC.

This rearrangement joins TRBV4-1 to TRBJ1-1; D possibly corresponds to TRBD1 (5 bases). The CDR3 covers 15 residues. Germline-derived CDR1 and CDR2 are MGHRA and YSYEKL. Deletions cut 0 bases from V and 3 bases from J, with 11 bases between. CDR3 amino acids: CASSQDRGDYTEAFF. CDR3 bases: TGCGCCAGCAGCCAAGATCGGGGGGACTACACTGAAGCTTTCTTT.

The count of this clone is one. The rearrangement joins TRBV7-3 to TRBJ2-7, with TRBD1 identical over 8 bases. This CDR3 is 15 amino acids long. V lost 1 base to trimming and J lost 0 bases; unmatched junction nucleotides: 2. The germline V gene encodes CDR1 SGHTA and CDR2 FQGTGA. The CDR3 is CASSLNRGSSYEQYF. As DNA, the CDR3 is TGTGCCAGCAGCTTAAACAGGGGGAGCTCCTACGAGCAGTACTTC.

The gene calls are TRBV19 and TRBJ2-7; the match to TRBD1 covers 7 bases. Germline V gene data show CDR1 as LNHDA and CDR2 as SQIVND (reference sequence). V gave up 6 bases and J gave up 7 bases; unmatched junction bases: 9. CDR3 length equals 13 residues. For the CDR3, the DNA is TGTGCCAGTAGCGATAATACAGGGGATGAGCAGTACTTC. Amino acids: CASSDNTGDEQYF.

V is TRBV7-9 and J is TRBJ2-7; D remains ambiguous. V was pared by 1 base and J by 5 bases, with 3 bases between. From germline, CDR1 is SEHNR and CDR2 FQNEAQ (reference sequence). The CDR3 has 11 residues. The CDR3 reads CASSLGNEQYF. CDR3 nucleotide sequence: TGTGCCAGCAGCTTAGGGAACGAGCAGTACTTC.

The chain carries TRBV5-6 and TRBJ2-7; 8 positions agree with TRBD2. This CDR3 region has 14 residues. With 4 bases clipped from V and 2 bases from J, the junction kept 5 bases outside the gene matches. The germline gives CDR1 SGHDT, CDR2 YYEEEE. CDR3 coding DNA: TGTGCCAGCAGCCCCCGGGGGGGCCCCTACGAGCAGTACTTC. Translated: CASSPRGGPYEQYF.

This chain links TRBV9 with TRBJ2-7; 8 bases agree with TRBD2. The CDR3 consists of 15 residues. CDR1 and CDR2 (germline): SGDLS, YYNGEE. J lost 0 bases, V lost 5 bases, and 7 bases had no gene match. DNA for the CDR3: TGTGCCAGCAGTTTAGCGGGGACCTCCTCCTACGAGCAGTACTTC. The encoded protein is CASSLAGTSSYEQYF.

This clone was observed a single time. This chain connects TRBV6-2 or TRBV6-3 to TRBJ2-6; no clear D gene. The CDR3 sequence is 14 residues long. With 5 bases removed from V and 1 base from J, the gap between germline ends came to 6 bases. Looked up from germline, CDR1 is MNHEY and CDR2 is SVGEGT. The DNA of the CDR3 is TGTGCCAGCAGTGACGGTTCTGGGGCCAACGTCCTGACTTTC. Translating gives CASSDGSGANVLTF.